One and the same sample provided the 11 T cell receptor beta chains below, sequenced in a study of technical replicates of blood from several donors. Using immunoSEQ multiplex PCR, the repertoire was profiled, and TCRdb retains in-frame clones only, with some absent. The table records 75,000 to 90,000 clones, more than 90% of them present only once. Sequencing was carried out using T cells isolated from PBMCs. The origin of the receptors is a human donor in good health.

The genes are TRBV18 and TRBJ2-1, with 10 positions matching TRBD2. After removal of 5 bases from V and 3 bases from J, the junction contained 13 bases not matched to a gene. The CDR3 is 18 residues long. Per germline, CDR1 KGHSH and CDR2 LQKENI. The CDR3 region is CASSVPAGGGDHYNEQFF. The CDR3, as DNA: TGTGCCAGCTCAGTTCCAGCGGGGGGGGGAGACCACTACAATGAGCAGTTCTTC. Drawing the rest from reference TRBV18 and TRBJ2-1, the complete variable domain is NAGVMQNPRHLVRRRGQEARLRCSPMKGHSHVYWYRQLPEEGLKFMVYLQKENIIDESGMPKERFSAEFPKEGPSILRIQQVVRGDSAAYFCASSVPAGGGDHYNEQFFGPGTRLTVL.

The gene calls are TRBV5-6 and TRBJ2-1, with 13 bases aligning to TRBD2. The CDR3 consists of 14 residues. Germline assignment: CDR1 SGHDT and CDR2 YYEEEE. V gave up 3 bases and J gave up 7 bases; unmatched junction bases: 1. The CDR3 nucleotides are TGTGCCAGCAGCTCGGGACTAGCGGGAAATGAGCAGTTCTTC. Translation gives CASSSGLAGNEQFF.

The chain is built from TRBV14 and TRBJ2-5; D unresolved. CDR1 and CDR2 (germline): SGHDN, FVKESK. This CDR3 is built from 15 residues. V was shortened by 3 bases and J by 4 bases, with 15 bases between the two germline ends. This chain's CDR3 is CASSHPDWRGETQYF. In nucleotides, the CDR3 is TGTGCCAGCAGCCATCCTGACTGGCGAGGAGAGACCCAGTACTTC.

The CDR3 nucleotides are TGCGCCAGCAGCCCAAGGACTAGCGGACCCACAGATACGCAGTATTTT. This codes for CASSPRTSGPTDTQYF. The chain uses TRBV5-1 and TRBJ2-3; 10 bases agree with TRBD2. The germline V gene encodes CDR1 SGHRS and CDR2 YFSETQ. The V gene end was trimmed by 4 bases and the J gene end by 2 bases; junction bases not matched to a gene: 7. The CDR3 covers 16 residues.

Only one count was recorded for this clone. V gene TRBV7-9 combines with J gene TRBJ2-7, with no clear D. V lost 1 base, J lost 4 bases, and 8 bases lay in between. The length of the CDR3 is 13 residues. The germline gives CDR1 SEHNR, CDR2 FQNEAQ (reference sequence). The CDR3 region is CASSLGQLYEQYF. As DNA, the CDR3 is TGTGCCAGCAGCTTAGGTCAGTTGTACGAGCAGTACTTC.

This clone was recorded once. This chain uses TRBV11-3 with TRBJ1-1, with 8 bases fitting TRBD1. V shed 3 bases and J 0 bases; nucleotides not matched to a gene: 12. The CDR3 consists of 18 residues. The germline V gene has CDR1 SGHNT and CDR2 YENEEA. The CDR3, as DNA: TGTGCCAGCAGCTTTACGATCTCCAGGGGGCAAATGAACACTGAAGCTTTCTTT. This codes for CASSFTISRGQMNTEAFF.

The rearrangement links TRBV7-9 to TRBJ2-7; TRBD1 aligns across 9 bases. V gave up 1 base and J gave up 3 bases; unmatched junction bases: 10. Germline lookup yields CDR1 SEHNR and CDR2 FQNEAQ (reference sequence). This CDR3 is 17 amino acids long. The CDR3 sequence: CASSLVHSPGQGYEQYF. CDR3 in DNA: TGTGCCAGCAGCTTAGTTCACTCACCGGGACAGGGCTACGAGCAGTACTTC. The complete variable domain, with remaining parts taken from reference TRBV7-9 and TRBJ2-7, reads DTGVSQNPRHKITKRGQNVTFRCDPISEHNRLYWYRQTLGQGPEFLTYFQNEAQLEKSRLLSDRFSAERPKGSFSTLEIQRTEQGDSAMYLCASSLVHSPGQGYEQYFGPGTRLTVT.

V gene TRBV18 combines with J gene TRBJ2-1; D gene unclear. V was pared by 0 bases and J by 5 bases, with 5 bases between. CDR3 length equals 13 residues. CDR1 and CDR2 from the germline V gene are KGHSH and LQKENI. The CDR3 region has the DNA TGTGCCAGCTCACCACCGTTCGACAATGAGCAGTTCTTC. It encodes CASSPPFDNEQFF.

V is TRBV5-1 and J is TRBJ1-6, with D uncertain. The ends were cut back, 0 bases at V and 8 bases at J, with 3 bases in the middle. Looked up from germline, CDR1 is SGHRS and CDR2 is YFSETQ. This CDR3 contains 12 residues. CDR3 residues: CASSLGDSPLHF. CDR3 nucleotides: TGCGCCAGCAGCTTGGGCGATTCACCCCTCCACTTT.

The chain recombines TRBV23-1 with TRBJ2-7, with TRBD1 as a possible D gene (6 bases). TRBV23-1 qualifies as an ORF whose function is uncertain. This CDR3 has 17 amino acids. The V end was cut by 6 bases, the J end by 0 bases, with 21 bases between. This chain's CDR3 is CASSRGQRSLRSYEQYF. DNA for the CDR3: TGCGCCAGCAGCCGGGGACAAAGGTCCCTCCGCTCCTACGAGCAGTACTTC.

The gene calls are TRBV5-6 and TRBJ2-5, with 7 bases matching TRBD1. V was clipped by 5 bases and J by 5 bases; unmatched bases: 9. CDR1 is SGHDT, CDR2 YYEEEE, per germline. CDR3 length: 14 amino acids. The DNA of the CDR3 is TGTGCCAGCAGGAGACAGGGCCAGCAGGAGACCCAGTACTTC. Translated: CASRRQGQQETQYF.